This T cell receptor beta chain was observed in a study of neoadjuvant nivolumab and ipilimumab in lung cancer. Germline assignment: CDR1 SGHDT and CDR2 YYEEEE. V lost 4 bases to trimming and J lost 7 bases; unmatched junction nucleotides: 18. This CDR3 is 18 amino acids long. Points from the study as a whole: Only two of four nivolumab-treated tumors gained richness and clonality by surgery. Higher pretherapy blood TCR richness went with higher resected-tumor richness. TCR sequencing covered a small number of samples. TCR richness and clonality were higher in tumors than adjacent uninvolved lung.

Data came from immunoSEQ multiplex PCR; TCRdb stores just in-frame clones and leaves some out. The profile covers 25,000 or so clones, with nearly 85% appearing a single time and 5.1% taken by the ten largest. As for this clone: The target antigen is unknown.

This chain joins TRBV5-6 and TRBJ2-2, with 8 bases identical to TRBD1. This specimen consisted of tumor tissue, obtained after neoadjuvant nivolumab, alone or with ipilimumab, at or shortly before surgery. This TCR was sampled from an adult with non-small cell lung cancer. The DNA for the CDR3 is TGTGCCAGCAGCCGAGGACAGGGAGTCTTTAGGGCTATCGGGGAGCTGTTTTTT. Its protein product is CASSRGQGVFRAIGELFF.